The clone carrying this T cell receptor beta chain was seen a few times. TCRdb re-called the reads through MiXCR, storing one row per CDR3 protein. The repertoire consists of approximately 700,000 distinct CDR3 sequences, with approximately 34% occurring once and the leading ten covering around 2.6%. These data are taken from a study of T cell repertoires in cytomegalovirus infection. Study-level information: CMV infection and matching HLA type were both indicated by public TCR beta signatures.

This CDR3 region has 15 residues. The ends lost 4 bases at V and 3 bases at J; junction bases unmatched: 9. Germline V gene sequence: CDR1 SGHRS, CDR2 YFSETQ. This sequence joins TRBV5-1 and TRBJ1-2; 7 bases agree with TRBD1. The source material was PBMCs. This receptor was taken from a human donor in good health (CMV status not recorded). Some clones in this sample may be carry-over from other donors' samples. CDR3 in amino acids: CASSRDGQVDYGYTF. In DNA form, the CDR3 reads TGCGCCAGCAGCCGGGACGGACAGGTTGACTATGGCTACACCTTC.